This T cell receptor beta chain was documented in a study of blood T cell repertoires in COVID-19. Profiled with immunoSEQ multiplex PCR; TCRdb holds only in-frame clones, not every one. This sample yields about 300,000 clones, of which roughly 89% are seen a single time; 1.8% belongs to the top ten. CDR1 SGHRS and CDR2 YFSETQ come from the germline V gene. CDR3 length equals 14 residues. Trimming shortened V by 3 bases and J by 4 bases, and 13 bases separated the two germline ends. The sequence was collected from a woman aged 30 to 39 with COVID-19, enrolled during active disease. The rearrangement joins TRBV5-1 to TRBJ1-1; TRBD1 is a possible D gene (5 bases). What was sequenced was peripheral blood. The CDR3 bases are TGCGCCAGCAGCTACCGCCGGCAGGGCACTGAAGCTTTCTTT. Translated: CASSYRRQGTEAFF.